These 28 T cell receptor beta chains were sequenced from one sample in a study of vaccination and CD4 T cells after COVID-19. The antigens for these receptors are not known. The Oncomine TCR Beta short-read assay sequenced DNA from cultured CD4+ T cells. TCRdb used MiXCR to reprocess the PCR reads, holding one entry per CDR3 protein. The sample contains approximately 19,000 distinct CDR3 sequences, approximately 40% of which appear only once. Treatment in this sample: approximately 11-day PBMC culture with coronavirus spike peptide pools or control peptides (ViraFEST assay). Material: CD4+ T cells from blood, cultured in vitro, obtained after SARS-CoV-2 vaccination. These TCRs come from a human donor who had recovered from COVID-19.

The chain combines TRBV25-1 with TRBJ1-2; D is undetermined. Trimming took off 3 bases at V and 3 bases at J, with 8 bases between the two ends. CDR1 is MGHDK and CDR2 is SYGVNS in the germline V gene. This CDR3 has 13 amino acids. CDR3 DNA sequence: TGTGCCAGCAGTGAGACGCTGCACTATGGCTACACCTTC. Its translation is CASSETLHYGYTF.

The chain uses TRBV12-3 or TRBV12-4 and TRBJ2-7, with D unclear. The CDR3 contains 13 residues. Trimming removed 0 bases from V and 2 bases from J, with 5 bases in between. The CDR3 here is CASSLAAPYEQYF. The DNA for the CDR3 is TGTGCCAGCAGTTTAGCCGCTCCCTACGAGCAGTACTTC.

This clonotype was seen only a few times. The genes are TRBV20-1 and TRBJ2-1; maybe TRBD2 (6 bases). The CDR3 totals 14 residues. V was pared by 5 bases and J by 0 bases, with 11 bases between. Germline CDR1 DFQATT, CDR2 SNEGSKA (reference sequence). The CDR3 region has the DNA TGCAGTGCTCAGGAGGGGAGCTCCTACAATGAGCAGTTCTTC. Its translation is CSAQEGSSYNEQFF.

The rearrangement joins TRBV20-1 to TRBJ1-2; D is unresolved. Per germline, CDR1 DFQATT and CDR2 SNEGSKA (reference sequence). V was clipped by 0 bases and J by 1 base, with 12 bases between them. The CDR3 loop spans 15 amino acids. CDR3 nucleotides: TGCAGTGCTAGAGATTCATGGACGGATAACTATGGCTACACCTTC. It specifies CSARDSWTDNYGYTF.

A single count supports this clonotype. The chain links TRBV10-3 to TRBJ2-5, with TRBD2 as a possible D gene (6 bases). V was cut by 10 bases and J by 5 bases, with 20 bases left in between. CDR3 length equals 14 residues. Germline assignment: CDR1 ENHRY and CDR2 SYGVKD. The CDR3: CATRRGTGGETQYF. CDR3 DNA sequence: TGTGCCACGCGGCGGGGCACTGGAGGGGAGACCCAGTACTTC.

The CDR3 here is CASSFGTANYGYTF. The CDR3 DNA reads TGTGCCAGCAGCTTTGGGACAGCTAACTATGGCTACACCTTC. The J gene is TRBJ1-2, the V gene TRBV11-3, with 7 bases fitting TRBD1. CDR1 SGHNT and CDR2 YENEEA come from the germline V gene. V gave up 3 bases and J gave up 0 bases; unmatched junction bases: 1. The CDR3 is 14 amino acids.

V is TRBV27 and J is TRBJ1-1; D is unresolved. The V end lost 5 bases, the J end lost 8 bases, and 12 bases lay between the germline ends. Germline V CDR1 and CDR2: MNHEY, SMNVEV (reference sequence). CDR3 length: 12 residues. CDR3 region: CASSPSFGEAFF. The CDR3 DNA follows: TGTGCCAGCAGTCCGTCCTTCGGGGAAGCTTTCTTT.

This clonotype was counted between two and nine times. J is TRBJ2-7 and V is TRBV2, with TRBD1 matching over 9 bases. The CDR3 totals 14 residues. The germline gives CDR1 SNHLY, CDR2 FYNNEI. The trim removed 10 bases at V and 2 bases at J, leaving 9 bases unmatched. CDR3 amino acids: CATTPGQGTYEQYF. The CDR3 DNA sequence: TGTGCCACGACGCCGGGACAGGGTACCTACGAGCAGTACTTC.

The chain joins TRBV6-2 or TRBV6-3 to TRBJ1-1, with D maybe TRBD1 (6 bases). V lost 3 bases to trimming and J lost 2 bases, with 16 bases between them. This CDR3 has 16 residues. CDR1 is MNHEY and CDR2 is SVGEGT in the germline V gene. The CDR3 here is CASSYRTENVNTEAFF. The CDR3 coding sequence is TGTGCCAGCAGTTATCGGACAGAGAACGTTAACACTGAAGCTTTCTTT.

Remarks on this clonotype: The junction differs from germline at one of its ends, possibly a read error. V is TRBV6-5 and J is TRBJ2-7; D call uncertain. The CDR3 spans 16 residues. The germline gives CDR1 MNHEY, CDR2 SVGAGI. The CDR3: CAISESSSGSTYEQYF. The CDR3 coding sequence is TGTGCCATCAGTGAGTCGAGTTCCGGTTCAACCTACGAGCAGTACTTC.

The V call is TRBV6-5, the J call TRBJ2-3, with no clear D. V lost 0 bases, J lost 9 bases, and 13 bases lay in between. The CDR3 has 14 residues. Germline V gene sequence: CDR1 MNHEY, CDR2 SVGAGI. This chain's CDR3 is CASSYSGSGRTQYF. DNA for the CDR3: TGTGCCAGCAGTTACTCAGGTTCGGGTAGGACGCAGTATTTT.

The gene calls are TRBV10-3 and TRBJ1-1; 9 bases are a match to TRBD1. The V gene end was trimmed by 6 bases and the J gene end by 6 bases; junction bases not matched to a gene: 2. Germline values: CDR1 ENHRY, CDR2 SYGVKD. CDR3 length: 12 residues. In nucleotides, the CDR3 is TGTGCCATCAGGGACAGGGGCTCTGAAGCTTTCTTT. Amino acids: CAIRDRGSEAFF.

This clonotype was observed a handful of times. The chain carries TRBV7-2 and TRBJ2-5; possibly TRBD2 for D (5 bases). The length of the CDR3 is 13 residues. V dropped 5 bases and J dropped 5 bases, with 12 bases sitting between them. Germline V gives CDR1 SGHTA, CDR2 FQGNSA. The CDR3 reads CASSPTDFETQYF. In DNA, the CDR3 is TGTGCCAGCAGCCCGACGGACTTTGAGACCCAGTACTTC. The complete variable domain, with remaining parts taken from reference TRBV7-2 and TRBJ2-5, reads GAGVSQSPSNKVTEKGKDVELRCDPISGHTALYWYRQSLGQGLEFLIYFQGNSAPDKSGLPSDRFSAERTGGSVSTLTIQRTQQEDSAVYLCASSPTDFETQYFGPGTRLLVL.

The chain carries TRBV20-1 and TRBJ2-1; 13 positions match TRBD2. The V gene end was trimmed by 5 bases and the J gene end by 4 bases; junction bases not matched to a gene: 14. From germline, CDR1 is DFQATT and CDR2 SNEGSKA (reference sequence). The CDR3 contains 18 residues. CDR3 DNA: TGCAGTGCTCTTAGCATAACTAGCGGGGGGGCCACTTACAATGAGCAGTTCTTC. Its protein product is CSALSITSGGATYNEQFF.

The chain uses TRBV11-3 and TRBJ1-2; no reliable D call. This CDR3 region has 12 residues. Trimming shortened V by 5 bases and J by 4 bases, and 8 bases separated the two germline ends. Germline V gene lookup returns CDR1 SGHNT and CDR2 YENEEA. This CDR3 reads CASSISLYGYTF. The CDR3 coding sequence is TGTGCCAGCAGCATCAGCCTCTATGGCTACACCTTC.

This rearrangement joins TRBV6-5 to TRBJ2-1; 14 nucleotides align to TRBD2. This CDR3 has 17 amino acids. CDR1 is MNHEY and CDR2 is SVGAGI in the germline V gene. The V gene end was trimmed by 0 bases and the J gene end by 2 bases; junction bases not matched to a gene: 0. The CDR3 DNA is TGTGCCAGCAGTTACTCGGGACTAGCGGGGGCCTACAATGAGCAGTTCTTC. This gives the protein CASSYSGLAGAYNEQFF.

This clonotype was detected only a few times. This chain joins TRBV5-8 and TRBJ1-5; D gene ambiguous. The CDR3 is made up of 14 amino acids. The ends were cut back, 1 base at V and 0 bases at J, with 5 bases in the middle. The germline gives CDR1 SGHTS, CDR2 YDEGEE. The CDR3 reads CASSLYGSNQPQHF. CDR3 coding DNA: TGTGCCAGCAGCTTGTACGGTAGCAATCAGCCCCAGCATTTT.

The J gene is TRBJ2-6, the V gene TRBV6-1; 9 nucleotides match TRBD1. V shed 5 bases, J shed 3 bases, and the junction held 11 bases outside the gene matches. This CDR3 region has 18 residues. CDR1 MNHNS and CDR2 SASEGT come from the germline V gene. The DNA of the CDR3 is TGTGCCAGCAGTCGTATACCGGGACAGGGCTTTGGGGCCAACGTCCTGACTTTC. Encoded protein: CASSRIPGQGFGANVLTF.

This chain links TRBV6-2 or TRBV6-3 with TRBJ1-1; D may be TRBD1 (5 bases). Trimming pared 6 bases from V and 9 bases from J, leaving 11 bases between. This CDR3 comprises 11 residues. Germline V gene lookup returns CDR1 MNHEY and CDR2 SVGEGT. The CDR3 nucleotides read TGTGCCAGCAGCCAGGGCGGGAAAGCTTTCTTT. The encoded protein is CASSQGGKAFF.

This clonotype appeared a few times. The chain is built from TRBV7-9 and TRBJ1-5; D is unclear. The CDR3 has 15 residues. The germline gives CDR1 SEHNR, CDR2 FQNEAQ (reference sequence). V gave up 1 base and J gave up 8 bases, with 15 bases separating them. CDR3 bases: TGTGCCAGCAGCTTAGGTGGCTTACCAGACAAGCCCCAGCATTTT. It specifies CASSLGGLPDKPQHF.

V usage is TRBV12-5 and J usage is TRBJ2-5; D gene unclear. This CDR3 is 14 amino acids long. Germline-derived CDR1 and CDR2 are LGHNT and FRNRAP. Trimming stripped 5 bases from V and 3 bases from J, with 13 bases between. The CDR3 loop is CASGPRTQKETQYF. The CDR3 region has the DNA TGTGCTAGTGGTCCGCGGACGCAAAAAGAGACCCAGTACTTC.

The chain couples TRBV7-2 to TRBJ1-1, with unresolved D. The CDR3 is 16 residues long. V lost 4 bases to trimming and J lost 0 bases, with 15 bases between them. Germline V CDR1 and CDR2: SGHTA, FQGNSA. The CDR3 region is CASSSGGFVMNTEAFF. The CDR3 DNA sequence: TGTGCCAGCAGCTCGGGCGGTTTTGTTATGAACACTGAAGCTTTCTTT.

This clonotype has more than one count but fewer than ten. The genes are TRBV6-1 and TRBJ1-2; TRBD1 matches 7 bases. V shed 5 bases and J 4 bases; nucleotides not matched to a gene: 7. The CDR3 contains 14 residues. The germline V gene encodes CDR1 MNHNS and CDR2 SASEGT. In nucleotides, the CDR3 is TGTGCCAGCAGTCTAGGGGGCCAGGGCTATGGCTACACCTTC. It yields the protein CASSLGGQGYGYTF.

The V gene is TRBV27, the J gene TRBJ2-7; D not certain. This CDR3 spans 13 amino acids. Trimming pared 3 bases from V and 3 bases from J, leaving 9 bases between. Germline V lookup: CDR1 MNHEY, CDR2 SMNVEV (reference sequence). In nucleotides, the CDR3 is TGTGCCAGCAGTTTGCGCTTACACTACGAGCAGTACTTC. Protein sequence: CASSLRLHYEQYF.

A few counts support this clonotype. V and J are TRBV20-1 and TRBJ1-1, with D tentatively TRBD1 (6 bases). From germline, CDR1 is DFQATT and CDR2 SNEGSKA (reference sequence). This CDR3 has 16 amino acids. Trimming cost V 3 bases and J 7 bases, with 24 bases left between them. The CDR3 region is CSASFILGTDRNEAFF. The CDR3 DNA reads TGCAGTGCTAGCTTTATTCTCGGTACTGACAGGAATGAAGCTTTCTTT.

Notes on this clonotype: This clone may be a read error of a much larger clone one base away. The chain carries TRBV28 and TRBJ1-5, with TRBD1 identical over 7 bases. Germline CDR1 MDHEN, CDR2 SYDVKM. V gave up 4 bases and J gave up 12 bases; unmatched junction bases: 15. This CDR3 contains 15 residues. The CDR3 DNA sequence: TGTGCCAGCAGTTACGATTGGACAGGCGGGGAACTCCAGCATTTT. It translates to CASSYDWTGGELQHF.

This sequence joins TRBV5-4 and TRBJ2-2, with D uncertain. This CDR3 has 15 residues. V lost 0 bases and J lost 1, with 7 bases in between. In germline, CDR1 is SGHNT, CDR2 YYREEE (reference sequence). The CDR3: CASSLVGQNTGELFF. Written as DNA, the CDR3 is TGTGCCAGCAGCTTGGTAGGCCAGAACACCGGGGAGCTGTTTTTT.

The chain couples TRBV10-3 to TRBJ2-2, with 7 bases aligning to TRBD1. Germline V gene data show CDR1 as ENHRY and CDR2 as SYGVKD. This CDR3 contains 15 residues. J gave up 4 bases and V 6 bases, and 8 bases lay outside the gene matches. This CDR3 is CAISWGQPGTGELFF. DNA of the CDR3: TGTGCCATCAGCTGGGGACAGCCGGGCACCGGGGAGCTGTTTTTT.